This T cell receptor beta chain originates from a study of PD-1 blockade in classical Hodgkin lymphoma. The study, taken as a whole, reports: It was reported that newly diagnosed patients had less baseline TCR diversity than healthy donors.

Time point here: newly diagnosed, previously untreated cHL patient sample. Comparison relied on PBMCs that came from newly diagnosed, untreated classical Hodgkin lymphoma. Clones were sequenced by immunoSEQ multiplex PCR, and TCRdb holds only the in-frame ones, with some missing. The repertoire holds around 17,000 clones, with just under 85% as singletons. Concerning this clone: Its antigen is unknown.

This sequence was found in a human donor with classical Hodgkin lymphoma. Sequenced sample: peripheral blood mononuclear cells (PBMCs).

The CDR3 here is CASSEDGWERGQETQYF. Written as DNA, the CDR3 is TGTGCCAGCAGTGAGGATGGGTGGGAGCGGGGCCAAGAGACCCAGTACTTC. The chain joins TRBV6-1 to TRBJ2-5; 7 bases agree with TRBD2. The CDR3 runs 17 residues. Losses at the gene ends were 3 bases for V and 1 base for J; bases not matched to a gene: 11. Germline CDR1 MNHNS, CDR2 SASEGT.